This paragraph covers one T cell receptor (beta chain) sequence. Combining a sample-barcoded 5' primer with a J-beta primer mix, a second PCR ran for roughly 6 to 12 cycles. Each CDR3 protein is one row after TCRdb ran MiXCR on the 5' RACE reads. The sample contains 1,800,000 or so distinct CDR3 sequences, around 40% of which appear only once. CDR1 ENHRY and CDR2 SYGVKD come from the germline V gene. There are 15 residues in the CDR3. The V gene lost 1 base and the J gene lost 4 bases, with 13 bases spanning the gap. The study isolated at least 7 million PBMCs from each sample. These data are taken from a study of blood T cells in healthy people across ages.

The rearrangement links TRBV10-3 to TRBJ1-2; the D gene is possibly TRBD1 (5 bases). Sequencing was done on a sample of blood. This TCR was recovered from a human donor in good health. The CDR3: CAISELDRPLYGYTF. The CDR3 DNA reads TGTGCCATCAGTGAGTTAGACAGACCCCTCTATGGCTACACCTTC.